A selection of T cell receptor beta chains follows, all from one sample in a study of T cells in Graves' hyperthyroidism and ophthalmopathy. TCRdb re-called the multiplex PCR reads through MiXCR, storing one row per CDR3 protein. The profile shows roughly 580,000 distinct CDR3 sequences, about 15% of them singletons. The sample consisted of blood. The receptor set was obtained from a woman aged 25 to 39 with Graves' hyperthyroidism that later progressed to Graves' ophthalmopathy. Each CDR3 is given with its conserved first and last residue. A D gene is named only where the DNA matches it firmly. A clone size is listed for some rows: how often the clone was seen (once, few, many), or a class if it is expanded.

.	TRBJ1-4	.	TRBV19	CASSIWGGTNEKLFF	TGTGCCAGTAGTATATGGGGTGGAACTAATGAAAAACTGTTTTTT
.	TRBJ2-7	many	TRBV12-3/TRBV12-4	CASQGSKGPVSYEQYF	TGTGCCAGCCAAGGTTCGAAAGGCCCCGTCTCCTACGAGCAGTACTTC
TRBD2	TRBJ2-7	many	TRBV20-1	CSARGLAGEQYF	TGCAGTGCTCGGGGACTAGCGGGCGAGCAGTACTTC
.	TRBJ2-7	few	TRBV20-1	CSARASSLPSYEQYF	TGCAGTGCTAGGGCTAGCTCCCTGCCATCCTACGAGCAGTACTTC
.	TRBJ2-1	many	TRBV28	CATTRQNNEQFF	TGTGCCACCACGAGGCAGAACAATGAGCAGTTCTTC
TRBD1	TRBJ2-3	.	TRBV6-1	CASRGQGDLPQYF	TGTGCCAGCAGGGGACAGGGGGATCTCCCGCAGTATTTT
.	TRBJ1-1	few	TRBV4-1	CASSQDKVKGYTEAFF	TGCGCCAGCAGCCAAGATAAGGTCAAGGGGTACACTGAAGCTTTCTTT
.	TRBJ2-5	many	TRBV27	CASSLRYGGETQYF	TGTGCCAGCAGTTTACGCTATGGGGGAGAGACCCAGTACTTC
TRBD1	TRBJ2-5	many	TRBV28	CASSATGGGYATQYF	TGTGCCAGCAGTGCGACAGGGGGCGGATATGCGACCCAGTACTTC
TRBD2	TRBJ2-7	many	TRBV11-2	CASSLAGGEWNEQYF	TGTGCCAGCAGCTTAGCCGGGGGGGAATGGAACGAGCAGTACTTC
TRBD1	TRBJ1-1	few	TRBV19	CASRTGDTEAFF	TGTGCCTCCAGGACAGGGGACACTGAAGCTTTCTTT
.	TRBJ2-3	few	TRBV19	CASSMSGSSTDTQYF	TGTGCCAGTAGTATGAGTGGATCGAGCACAGATACGCAGTATTTT
TRBD1	TRBJ1-1	few	TRBV13	CASSFRQGMNTEAFF	TGTGCCAGCAGCTTCCGACAGGGTATGAACACTGAAGCTTTCTTT
TRBD1	TRBJ1-2	.	TRBV9	CASSATGRENGYTF	TGTGCCAGCAGCGCGACAGGGAGGGAGAATGGCTACACCTTC
TRBD1	TRBJ1-4	many	TRBV11-2	CASSPYRGLDEKLFF	TGTGCCAGCAGCCCATACAGGGGGCTCGATGAAAAACTGTTTTTT
.	TRBJ2-5	many	TRBV7-8	CASSQRRFQETQYF	TGTGCCAGCAGCCAGAGACGGTTTCAAGAGACCCAGTACTTC
.	TRBJ1-1	many	TRBV29-1	CSVVSPGQNTEAFF	TGCAGCGTTGTTTCTCCGGGACAGAACACTGAAGCTTTCTTT
TRBD2	TRBJ2-3	many	TRBV7-8	CGTSGITDTQYF	TGTGGGACTAGCGGGATCACAGATACGCAGTATTTT
TRBD1	TRBJ1-2	.	TRBV20-1	CSAISGQEFYGYTF	TGCAGTGCTATTTCGGGACAGGAGTTTTATGGCTACACCTTC
TRBD1	TRBJ2-1	few	TRBV6-1	CASSTRDRVNEQFF	TGTGCCAGCAGTACTCGGGACAGGGTGAATGAGCAGTTCTTC
.	TRBJ2-7	.	TRBV5-1	CASARGSFDHEQYF	TGCGCCAGCGCCCGCGGAAGTTTCGACCACGAGCAGTACTTC
.	TRBJ2-7	many	TRBV7-9	CASRSNFGVGDEQYF	TGTGCCAGCCGTTCTAATTTTGGGGTTGGAGACGAGCAGTACTTC
TRBD2	TRBJ2-1	once	TRBV20-1	CSAESGKTSNEQFF	TGCAGTGCCGAAAGCGGGAAGACCTCCAATGAGCAGTTCTTC
.	TRBJ1-2	.	TRBV5-5	CASSSDAGVNYGYTF	TGTGCCAGCAGCTCAGATGCCGGGGTTAACTATGGCTACACCTTC
.	TRBJ2-1	many	TRBV27	CASSLGVDVSYNEQFF	TGTGCCAGCAGCTTAGGGGTTGATGTCTCCTACAATGAGCAGTTCTTC
.	TRBJ1-5	many	TRBV7-3	CASSFRPNQPQHF	TGTGCCAGCAGCTTTCGGCCAAATCAGCCCCAGCATTTT
TRBD2	TRBJ2-1	many	TRBV19	CASRLAGTSGYYNEQFF	TGTGCCAGTAGGCTTGCCGGGACTAGCGGGTACTACAATGAGCAGTTCTTC
TRBD2	TRBJ2-7	.	TRBV7-9	CASSSGWGGEQYF	TGTGCCAGCAGCTCCGGTTGGGGGGGGGAGCAGTACTTC
.	TRBJ1-4	few	TRBV30	CAWSRAGKGEKLFF	TGTGCCTGGAGTAGAGCGGGGAAGGGTGAAAAACTGTTTTTT
TRBD1	TRBJ1-1	few	TRBV7-8	CASSSQGGFTEAFF	TGTGCCAGCAGCTCCCAGGGGGGATTCACTGAAGCTTTCTTT
.	TRBJ2-7	many	TRBV11-2	CASRNAGRSYEQYF	TGTGCCAGCCGAAACGCGGGACGGTCCTACGAGCAGTACTTC
TRBD1	TRBJ2-3	many	TRBV6-2/TRBV6-3	CASSSGGQGERDTQYF	TGTGCCAGCAGCTCCGGGGGACAGGGGGAGAGGGATACGCAGTATTTT
.	TRBJ1-5	.	TRBV6-1	CASNEGQGADEQYFGPGQPQHF	.
.	TRBJ2-3	many	TRBV28	CASSSYYDTGDTQYF	TGTGCCAGCAGTTCATACTACGATACGGGCGATACGCAGTATTTT
.	TRBJ2-7	few	TRBV9	CASSADGSFYEQYF	TGTGCCAGCAGCGCGGACGGATCATTCTACGAGCAGTACTTC
.	TRBJ2-7	.	TRBV27	CASKGMYEQYF	TGTGCCAGCAAAGGGATGTACGAGCAGTACTTC
.	TRBJ2-7	many	TRBV6-5	CASSYADYHAYEQYF	TGTGCCAGCAGTTACGCAGACTACCATGCCTACGAGCAGTACTTC
TRBD2	TRBJ2-1	.	TRBV30	CAWSSGSPNEQFF	TGTGCCTGGAGTAGCGGGAGTCCCAATGAGCAGTTCTTC
.	TRBJ1-5	many	TRBV28	CASSPTPDLLNQPQHF	TGTGCCAGCAGTCCAACTCCGGACCTCCTCAATCAGCCCCAGCATTTT
.	TRBJ2-5	.	TRBV2	CASSPLGGADPYQETQYF	TGTGCCAGCTCACCCTTAGGGGGGGCAGACCCGTACCAAGAGACCCAGTACTTC
TRBD1	TRBJ2-1	many	TRBV9	CASSVAPGQANNEQFF	TGTGCCAGCAGCGTCGCCCCGGGACAGGCGAACAATGAGCAGTTCTTC
.	TRBJ1-5	few	TRBV19	CASSITSQPQHF	TGTGCCAGTAGTATTACCAGTCAGCCCCAGCATTTT
.	TRBJ1-2	few	TRBV30	CAWSVFGGAAGYTF	TGTGCCTGGAGTGTCTTCGGGGGGGCGGCGGGCTACACCTTC
.	TRBJ1-6	many	TRBV14	CASSQGQGYSPLHF	TGTGCCAGCAGCCAAGGCCAGGGGTATTCACCCCTCCACTTT
.	TRBJ2-7	many	TRBV11-3	CASSLDSYSYEQYF	TGTGCCAGCAGCTTAGATAGCTACTCCTACGAGCAGTACTTC
TRBD2	TRBJ2-3	many	TRBV24-1	CATSDAGTSGTPWYF	TGTGCCACCAGTGATGCCGGGACTAGCGGGACCCCGTGGTATTTT
.	TRBJ2-7	many	TRBV7-2	CASSLVPETTSYEQYF	TGTGCCAGCAGCTTAGTCCCCGAGACGACTTCCTACGAGCAGTACTTC
.	TRBJ1-1	many	TRBV6-1	CASTDSQNMNTEAFF	TGTGCCAGCACTGACAGTCAGAACATGAACACTGAAGCTTTCTTT
TRBD1	TRBJ2-7	many	TRBV28	CASSSNRGLSYEQYF	TGTGCCAGCAGCTCCAACAGGGGCCTCTCCTACGAGCAGTACTTC
.	TRBJ2-2	many	TRBV2	CASSRRTANTGELFF	TGTGCCAGCAGTCGTAGGACTGCGAACACCGGGGAGCTGTTTTTT
.	TRBJ2-1	few	TRBV9	CASSVPDNEQFF	TGTGCCAGCAGTGTCCCGGACAATGAGCAGTTCTTC
TRBD1	TRBJ1-1	.	TRBV6-2/TRBV6-3	CASSYLRTGEAFF	TGTGCCAGCAGTTACCTCCGGACAGGGGAAGCTTTCTTT
.	TRBJ1-2	many	TRBV3-1	CASSQKAANYGYTF	TGTGCCAGCAGCCAGAAGGCGGCCAACTATGGCTACACCTTC
.	TRBJ2-3	many	TRBV14	CASSQESMAYAYPDTQYF	TGTGCCAGCAGCCAAGAATCGATGGCCTACGCGTATCCGGATACGCAGTATTTT